The 20 T cell receptor beta chains listed next were all sequenced from one sample in a study of blood T cell repertoires in COVID-19 (dated by TCRdb to 2020 to 2021). Receptors were amplified or captured by the immunoSEQ multiplex PCR assay. TCRdb's version of the immuneACCESS table is confined to in-frame rearrangements and falls short of the full clone set. An unresolved V gene accounts for under half of the shortfall where checked; the remainder is of unknown origin. In all, the sample holds some 370,000 clones, and about 89% of those were seen once. The ten biggest clones cover 8.5% to 12% of the sample. Sequenced sample: peripheral blood. Receptor source: a woman aged 25 to 39 with COVID-19, enrolled during active disease.

The chain links TRBV3-1 (or the pseudogene TRBV3-2) to TRBJ2-1; perhaps TRBD2 as D (5 bases). The CDR3 covers 16 residues. V was shortened by 0 bases and J by 5 bases, with 14 bases between the two germline ends. CDR1 LGHDT and CDR2 YNNKEL come from the germline V gene (reference sequence). The CDR3 DNA reads as TGTGCCAGCAGCCAAGAACTAGTAAGGTTCCACAATGAGCAGTTCTTC. Its protein product is CASSQELVRFHNEQFF.

V usage is TRBV30 and J usage is TRBJ1-4, with D unclear. The germline gives CDR1 GTSNPN, CDR2 SVGIG (reference sequence). Trimming stripped 2 bases from V and 0 bases from J, with 10 bases between. CDR3 length equals 15 residues. The chain's CDR3 is CAWSRQAATNEKLFF. The CDR3 nucleotides are TGTGCCTGGAGTAGGCAGGCCGCAACTAATGAAAAACTGTTTTTT.

This sequence joins TRBV29-1 and TRBJ2-2, with D unresolved. In germline, CDR1 is SQVTM, CDR2 ANQGSEA. The germline V and J ends were trimmed by 3 bases and 0 bases, with 5 bases remaining between them. The CDR3 spans 13 residues. The CDR3 here is CSVDLPNTGELFF. The CDR3 coding sequence is TGCAGCGTTGATCTACCGAACACCGGGGAGCTGTTTTTT.

The chain is built from TRBV7-2 and TRBJ2-1, with 11 nucleotides matching TRBD2. The germline gives CDR1 SGHTA, CDR2 FQGNSA. This CDR3 is built from 16 residues. The ends lost 5 bases at V and 5 bases at J; junction bases unmatched: 8. The DNA of the CDR3 is TGTGCCAGCAGCCTATACCTAGCGGGAGGCGACAATGAGCAGTTCTTC. It encodes CASSLYLAGGDNEQFF. Variable domain in full (rest from reference TRBV7-2 and TRBJ2-1): GAGVSQSPSNKVTEKGKDVELRCDPISGHTALYWYRQSLGQGLEFLIYFQGNSAPDKSGLPSDRFSAERTGGSVSTLTIQRTQQEDSAVYLCASSLYLAGGDNEQFFGPGTRLTVL.

This sequence joins TRBV24-1 and TRBJ2-1; 8 nucleotides line up with TRBD2. The CDR3 is made up of 14 amino acids. J was trimmed by 8 bases and V by 9 bases; bases with no gene match: 11. CDR1 and CDR2 (germline): KGHDR, SFDVKD. The CDR3 loop is CATGVPGGQDEQFF. CDR3 bases: TGTGCCACCGGGGTCCCGGGAGGGCAGGATGAGCAGTTCTTC.

This clone occurred once. The rearrangement links TRBV4-1 to TRBJ2-7; 7 bases fit TRBD1. CDR3 size: 14 residues. CDR1 is MGHRA and CDR2 is YSYEKL in the germline V gene. Trimming took 5 bases from V and 0 from J; bases not matched to a gene: 4. The CDR3 nucleotides read TGCGCCAGCAGCACAGCAGGGGGCTCCTACGAGCAGTACTTC. Its translation is CASSTAGGSYEQYF.

Only a few counts were recorded for this clone. J is TRBJ2-7 and V is TRBV6-2 or TRBV6-3; perhaps TRBD1 as D (8 bases). The germline V gene has CDR1 MNHEY and CDR2 SVGEGT. The V end was cut by 2 bases, the J end by 0 bases, with 26 bases between. The CDR3 sequence is 20 residues long. This chain's CDR3 is CASSYLAGGGLAVLSYEQYF. The CDR3 DNA follows: TGTGCCAGCAGTTACCTGGCAGGGGGCGGTCTAGCGGTCCTCTCCTACGAGCAGTACTTC.

The chain employs TRBV9 and TRBJ2-2; 8 nucleotides line up with TRBD2. Germline V CDR1 and CDR2: SGDLS, YYNGEE. Trimming removed 0 bases from V and 5 bases from J; junction bases left unmatched: 9. This CDR3 has 17 amino acids. For the CDR3, the DNA is TGTGCCAGCAGCGTAGGCCCTAGCGGGCCGAGGACCGGGGAGCTGTTTTTT. Protein sequence: CASSVGPSGPRTGELFF.

The V call is TRBV7-9, the J call TRBJ2-4, with 11 positions matching TRBD2. The V and J ends lost 0 bases and 8 bases, in that order; junction bases with no gene match: 12. The CDR3 loop spans 18 amino acids. Germline loops: CDR1 SEHNR, CDR2 FQNEAQ (reference sequence). The CDR3 sequence: CASSLADTASGRWDIQYF. The DNA for the CDR3 is TGTGCCAGCAGCTTAGCCGACACCGCTAGCGGGAGGTGGGACATTCAGTACTTC.

The V gene is TRBV11-1, the J gene TRBJ2-2; D unresolved. The CDR3 totals 15 residues. The germline V gene has CDR1 SGHAT and CDR2 FQDESV (reference sequence). Trimming took off 5 bases at V and 1 base at J, with 11 bases between the two ends. This chain's CDR3 is CASSLNLGNTGELFF. Here the CDR3 DNA reads TGTGCCAGCAGCCTGAACCTAGGGAACACCGGGGAGCTGTTTTTT.

This chain uses TRBV18 with TRBJ1-3; TRBD1 might be the D (5 bases). Trimming shortened V by 2 bases and J by 0 bases, and 8 bases separated the two germline ends. Looked up from germline, CDR1 is KGHSH and CDR2 is LQKENI. The CDR3 extends over 15 amino acids. This chain's CDR3 is CASSPGRASGNTIYF. CDR3 bases: TGTGCCAGCTCACCAGGCAGGGCCTCTGGAAACACCATATATTTT. The whole variable domain, filled in from reference TRBV18 and TRBJ1-3, reads NAGVMQNPRHLVRRRGQEARLRCSPMKGHSHVYWYRQLPEEGLKFMVYLQKENIIDESGMPKERFSAEFPKEGPSILRIQQVVRGDSAAYFCASSPGRASGNTIYFGEGSWLTVV.

The chain recombines TRBV28 with TRBJ2-7, with a weak D call TRBD1 (5 bases). This CDR3 region has 13 residues. Germline-derived CDR1 and CDR2 are MDHEN and SYDVKM. Trimming stripped 6 bases from V and 4 bases from J, with 13 bases between. CDR3 coding DNA: TGTGCCAGCAGCCAGGACATGGCTTACGAGCAGTACTTC. Translation gives CASSQDMAYEQYF.

The CDR3 DNA reads as TGTGCCAGCAGCTTAATGGCAGGGGACTATGGCTACACCTTC. Amino acid sequence: CASSLMAGDYGYTF. The J gene is TRBJ1-2, the V gene TRBV7-9, with D possibly matching TRBD1 (6 bases). V dropped 2 bases and J dropped 3 bases, with 10 bases sitting between them. Germline V CDR1 and CDR2: SEHNR, FQNEAQ (reference sequence). This CDR3 comprises 14 residues. Drawing the rest from reference TRBV7-9 and TRBJ1-2, the complete variable domain is DTGVSQNPRHKITKRGQNVTFRCDPISEHNRLYWYRQTLGQGPEFLTYFQNEAQLEKSRLLSDRFSAERPKGSFSTLEIQRTEQGDSAMYLCASSLMAGDYGYTFGSGTRLTVV.

This rearrangement joins TRBV2 to TRBJ1-4, with 8 bases lining up with TRBD1. This CDR3 spans 16 amino acids. Trimming removed 9 bases from V and 7 bases from J; junction bases left unmatched: 16. Germline CDR1 reads SNHLY; CDR2 reads FYNNEI. The chain's CDR3 is CASQGTGEETGEKLFF. DNA for the CDR3: TGTGCCAGTCAGGGGACAGGAGAAGAAACGGGTGAAAAACTGTTTTTT.

This rearrangement joins TRBV9 to TRBJ1-1, with 7 positions matching TRBD1. The CDR3 sequence is 13 residues long. CDR1 and CDR2 from the germline V gene are SGDLS and YYNGEE. V gave up 0 bases and J gave up 7 bases; unmatched junction bases: 3. The CDR3 nucleotides are TGTGCCAGCAGCGTAGCTCAGGGGGGTGAAGCTTTCTTT. Its protein is CASSVAQGGEAFF. Full variable domain (rest looked up from reference TRBV9 and TRBJ1-1): DSGVTQTPKHLITATGQRVTLRCSPRSGDLSVYWYQQSLDQGLQFLIQYYNGEERAKGNILERFSAQQFPDLHSELNLSSLELGDSALYFCASSVAQGGEAFFGQGTRLTVV.

This chain connects TRBV2 to TRBJ2-3; D is ambiguous. The CDR3 is made up of 11 amino acids. V was pared by 8 bases and J by 3 bases, with 6 bases between. Germline V lookup: CDR1 SNHLY, CDR2 FYNNEI. The CDR3 nucleotides read TGTGCCAGCGGCTTTACAGATACGCAGTATTTT. The encoded protein is CASGFTDTQYF.

The chain links TRBV6-5 to TRBJ1-1; a weak D match, TRBD1 (5 bases). The CDR3 sequence is 13 residues long. Trimming left V 4 bases short and J 6 bases short, with 12 bases between. Germline CDR1 is MNHEY and CDR2 is SVGAGI. CDR3 loop: CASSFHRSAEAFF. The CDR3 DNA is TGTGCCAGCAGTTTCCACAGGTCAGCTGAAGCTTTCTTT.

The CDR3 DNA follows: TGTGCCAGCAGGAGCGGGGGCAGCTCCTACGAGCAGTACTTC. It translates to CASRSGGSSYEQYF. J is TRBJ2-7 and V is TRBV2; 8 bases map to TRBD2. CDR1 and CDR2 from the germline V gene are SNHLY and FYNNEI. This CDR3 is built from 14 residues. J gave up 0 bases and V 6 bases, and 4 bases lay outside the gene matches.

This clone showed up just once. This chain joins TRBV11-2 and TRBJ2-2; 7 nucleotides match TRBD2. Trimming cost V 3 bases and J 6 bases; bases outside gene matches: 10. The CDR3 consists of 16 residues. In germline, CDR1 is SGHAT, CDR2 FQNNGV. CDR3 sequence: CASSLAGTRGAGELFF. CDR3 DNA sequence: TGTGCCAGCAGCTTGGCCGGGACCCGGGGGGCCGGGGAGCTGTTTTTT.

V and J are TRBV28 and TRBJ2-1; D ambiguous. Trimming took off 5 bases at V and 8 bases at J, with 7 bases between the two ends. This CDR3 is 11 amino acids long. The germline gives CDR1 MDHEN, CDR2 SYDVKM. The CDR3 region has the DNA TGTGCCAGCAGTGCTATATATGAGCAGTTCTTC. Translating gives CASSAIYEQFF.